A selection of T cell receptor beta chains follows, all from one sample in a study of OX40 agonist ivuxolimab in advanced cancers. TCRdb's table, derived via immunoSEQ multiplex PCR, lists solely in-frame clones and lacks some. Found here are about 20,000 clones, around three quarters of them singletons; the top ten hold 14% to 15%. This material consisted of CD4+ or CD8+ T cells sorted from blood, taken in a trial of the OX40 agonist ivuxolimab. The source is an adult with an advanced solid tumor such as melanoma, head and neck, liver or kidney cancer. The conserved cysteine and the conserved F or W are not part of the CDR3 here. For some rows the clone size is stated as once, few or many, or as a class when expanded; others skip it.

CDR3: ASSLTPPSKGFGQPQH
V: TRBV27
size: -

CDR3: ASSESWDRDYNEQF
V: TRBV10-2
size: -

CDR3: ASSLLGETEQF
V: TRBV7-2
size: -

CDR3: ASSLGQGRYEQF
V: TRBV7-3
size: -

CDR3: ASSLDTGVAGELF
V: TRBV7-9
size: -

CDR3: ASSQGQGAGEQY
V: TRBV5-4
size: -

CDR3: ASSASSGRLQETQY
V: TRBV9
size: few

CDR3: ASSLSRQGNNSPLH
V: TRBV27
size: -

CDR3: AWSASSYNEQF
V: TRBV30
size: -

CDR3: ASSPAGSGVDT
V: TRBV7-9
size: few

CDR3: ASSTPGTFPETQY
V: TRBV21-1
size: few

CDR3: ASSPRTGELGQPQH
V: TRBV4-2
size: -